The 9 T cell receptor beta chains presented below share a single source sample, sequenced in a study of blood T cell repertoires in COVID-19. This table comes from immunoSEQ multiplex PCR, and its TCRdb copy is limited to in-frame clones, with some not included. The table has about 220,000 clones, roughly nine tenths seen once. The sample consisted of peripheral blood. The receptors were sampled from a middle-aged man with active or convalescent COVID-19.

This clone was detected only once. The CDR3 DNA follows: TGTGCCAGCAGTTTTAGCGGGGGGTCCTACAATGAGCAGTTCTTC. Protein product: CASSFSGGSYNEQFF. The gene calls are TRBV27 and TRBJ2-1; 10 bases match TRBD2. After removal of 3 bases from V and 1 base from J, the junction contained 0 bases not matched to a gene. The CDR3 totals 15 residues. Germline V gives CDR1 MNHEY, CDR2 SMNVEV (reference sequence).

The chain links TRBV5-1 to TRBJ2-3; 12 bases line up with TRBD2. This CDR3 has 16 amino acids. Losses at the gene ends were 0 bases for V and 5 bases for J; bases not matched to a gene: 4. The V gene's germline CDR1 is SGHRS and CDR2 YFSETQ. The DNA of the CDR3 is TGCGCCAGCAGCTTGGTGTCTAGCGGGGGGGAAGATACGCAGTATTTT. Translating it yields CASSLVSSGGEDTQYF.

The chain recombines TRBV5-1 with TRBJ2-5, with 8 bases fitting TRBD1. The CDR3 is made up of 17 amino acids. The V segment lost 0 bases and the J segment 2 bases; nucleotides outside the gene matches: 9. Germline V lookup: CDR1 SGHRS, CDR2 YFSETQ. CDR3 in amino acids: CASSLVPQGAGQETQYF. CDR3 nucleotides: TGCGCCAGCAGCTTGGTCCCTCAGGGGGCTGGACAAGAGACCCAGTACTTC.

This clone came up once. This CDR3 is CASSSDPGINQPQHF. CDR3 bases: TGTGCCAGCAGCTCGGACCCCGGGATAAATCAGCCCCAGCATTTT. The chain couples TRBV7-6 to TRBJ1-5, with no clear D. This CDR3 has 15 residues. Trimming took 4 bases from V and 4 from J, leaving 14 bases between them. Germline lookup yields CDR1 SGHVS and CDR2 FNYEAQ.

The V gene is TRBV24-1, the J gene TRBJ2-2, with D perhaps matching TRBD2 (6 bases). V lost 2 bases and J lost 5, with 14 bases in between. The CDR3 extends over 16 amino acids. Germline values: CDR1 KGHDR, CDR2 SFDVKD. This chain's CDR3 is CATSDSPGVGTGELFF. In DNA form, the CDR3 reads TGTGCCACCAGTGATTCCCCGGGAGTGGGGACCGGGGAGCTGTTTTTT.

This sequence joins TRBV18 and TRBJ1-1, with D perhaps matching TRBD1 (6 bases). Deletions cut 2 bases from V and 1 base from J, with 11 bases between. This CDR3 comprises 15 residues. Germline V gene lookup returns CDR1 KGHSH and CDR2 LQKENI. CDR3 bases: TGTGCCAGCTCACCAGTTCGGGGACAGAACACTGAAGCTTTCTTT. This translates into CASSPVRGQNTEAFF.

A few counts support this clone. The identical CDR3 is also encoded by other nucleotide sequences in the sample. The rearrangement uses TRBV7-9 and TRBJ1-5; the D gene is possibly TRBD1 (6 bases). The CDR3 extends over 13 amino acids. The germline V and J ends were trimmed by 6 bases and 2 bases, with 8 bases remaining between them. Per germline, CDR1 SEHNR and CDR2 FQNEAQ (reference sequence). The DNA for the CDR3 is TGTGCCAGCAGTAGACAGGGCAATCAGCCCCAGCATTTT. It yields the protein CASSRQGNQPQHF.

This chain links TRBV5-1 with TRBJ2-2; a possible D gene is TRBD1 (5 bases). Germline loops: CDR1 SGHRS, CDR2 YFSETQ. This CDR3 spans 14 amino acids. The germline V and J ends were trimmed by 1 base and 7 bases, with 11 bases remaining between them. In nucleotides, the CDR3 is TGCGCCAGCAGCTTGTTGACAGTTGGCGGGGAGCTGTTTTTT. It specifies CASSLLTVGGELFF.

The chain employs TRBV5-1 and TRBJ2-5; D is uncertain. V was clipped by 0 bases and J by 4 bases, with 10 bases between them. The CDR3 has 14 amino acids. From germline, CDR1 is SGHRS and CDR2 YFSETQ. DNA for the CDR3: TGCGCCAGCAGCTTGGCTTACTCTAGAGAGACCCAGTACTTC. Its translation: CASSLAYSRETQYF.